This entry lists 23 T cell receptor beta chains sequenced from one sample in a study of lymphopenia after photon versus proton radiotherapy. Clones were read by immunoSEQ multiplex PCR, and TCRdb kept only the in-frame ones, dropping some. The sample includes more than 50,000 clones, over 70% of them seen just once. The specimen was peripheral blood, collected from a patient treated with photon-based radiotherapy. The source of these receptors is a man aged 45-65 years with gastric cancer.

The V gene is TRBV28, the J gene TRBJ2-5; 9 nucleotides align to TRBD2. This CDR3 has 16 amino acids. Germline V gives CDR1 MDHEN, CDR2 SYDVKM. V was clipped by 10 bases and J by 2 bases; unmatched bases: 14. Here the CDR3 reads CATREGRLAAQETQYF. CDR3 coding DNA: TGTGCCACGCGCGAGGGGAGACTAGCGGCGCAAGAGACCCAGTACTTC.

The J gene is TRBJ1-2, the V gene TRBV18, with 7 bases identical to TRBD1. The CDR3 spans 14 residues. CDR1 is KGHSH and CDR2 is LQKENI in the germline V gene. After removal of 6 bases from V and 2 bases from J, the junction contained 6 bases not matched to a gene. The CDR3 DNA reads as TGTGCCAGCTCCCCCAGGGGGGAAAACTATGGCTACACCTTC. Encoded protein: CASSPRGENYGYTF.

The chain links TRBV18 to TRBJ2-5; tentative D call: TRBD2 (7 bases). Trimming left V 5 bases short and J 3 bases short, with 10 bases between. The CDR3 has 13 residues. Germline V gene sequence: CDR1 KGHSH, CDR2 LQKENI. The CDR3 region is CASSTGREETQYF. The CDR3 DNA reads as TGTGCCAGCTCAACAGGGAGGGAAGAGACCCAGTACTTC.

V gene TRBV28 combines with J gene TRBJ1-2; 8 nucleotides agree with TRBD1. This CDR3 comprises 16 residues. Germline lookup yields CDR1 MDHEN and CDR2 SYDVKM. V dropped 4 bases and J dropped 0; count of bases not matched to a gene: 7. CDR3 in amino acids: CASSSLTGVANYGYTF. In nucleotides, the CDR3 is TGTGCCAGCAGTTCCCTGACAGGGGTGGCTAACTATGGCTACACCTTC.

The chain joins TRBV11-2 to TRBJ2-7; D is possibly TRBD2 (6 bases). V lost 1 base, J lost 1 base, and 14 bases lay in between. The CDR3 sequence is 16 residues long. The V gene's germline CDR1 is SGHAT and CDR2 FQNNGV. CDR3 amino acids: CASSLARDFDSYEQYF. CDR3 bases: TGTGCCAGCAGCTTAGCCCGGGACTTCGATTCCTACGAGCAGTACTTC.

The genes are TRBV6-5 and TRBJ2-7; 7 positions match TRBD1. The ends lost 2 bases at V and 2 bases at J; junction bases unmatched: 6. The CDR3 totals 15 residues. Germline V gene sequence: CDR1 MNHEY, CDR2 SVGAGI. CDR3 DNA sequence: TGTGCCAGCAGTTACAGGGGGCCCCAGACCTACGAGCAGTACTTC. It codes for CASSYRGPQTYEQYF.

The chain has TRBV10-3 and TRBJ2-2; no firm D call. Deletions cut 6 bases from V and 6 bases from J, with 11 bases between. The CDR3 covers 13 residues. Germline loops: CDR1 ENHRY, CDR2 SYGVKD. CDR3 DNA sequence: TGTGCCATCAGACCCGAAAAAGCCGGGGAGCTGTTTTTT. Amino acid sequence: CAIRPEKAGELFF.

This chain joins TRBV21-1 and TRBJ1-1. TRBV21-1 represents a pseudogene. The CDR3 sequence is 19 residues long. CDR3 nucleotides: TGTGCCAGCGTACCCGGGACCCCCGCCAGGGTCGGCATGAACACTGAAGCTTTCTTT. Amino acid sequence: CASVPGTPARVGMNTEAFF.

The chain joins TRBV18 to TRBJ2-7, with 7 bases fitting TRBD1. CDR1 and CDR2 (germline): KGHSH, LQKENI. V dropped 3 bases and J dropped 1; count of bases not matched to a gene: 6. CDR3 size: 15 residues. The CDR3 sequence: CASSPRDRISYEQYF. CDR3 bases: TGTGCCAGCTCACCCCGGGACAGAATTTCCTACGAGCAGTACTTC.

This clone has ten or more counts. A clone one base away is much larger, so this may be a read error. This same CDR3 is encoded by further DNA sequences in the sample. This sequence joins TRBV19 and TRBJ2-7; D is possibly TRBD1 (5 bases). The CDR3 spans 13 residues. V shed 2 bases and J shed 1 base, with 6 bases lying between them. Germline assignment: CDR1 LNHDA and CDR2 SQIVND (reference sequence). CDR3 in amino acids: CASSITGSYEQYF. DNA of the CDR3: TGTGCCAGTAGTATAACAGGTTCCTACGAGCAGTACTTC.

V gene TRBV28 combines with J gene TRBJ2-7; D not resolved. The V gene lost 2 bases and the J gene lost 3 bases, with 17 bases spanning the gap. The germline CDR1 and CDR2 sequences are MDHEN and SYDVKM. The CDR3 is 16 amino acids. The CDR3 is CASSLGGWTAGYEQYF. The DNA for the CDR3 is TGTGCCAGCAGTTTAGGTGGGTGGACGGCCGGCTACGAGCAGTACTTC.

The chain links TRBV28 to TRBJ1-2; 12 positions match TRBD1. Unmatched junction bases numbered 11, after V lost 2 bases and J lost 4 bases. The CDR3 loop spans 18 amino acids. Germline assignment: CDR1 MDHEN and CDR2 SYDVKM. The CDR3 loop is CASSLRDRGRLRLYGYTF. Here the CDR3 DNA reads TGTGCCAGCAGTTTAAGGGACAGGGGGCGACTGAGACTCTATGGCTACACCTTC.

The genes are TRBV6-1 and TRBJ2-7; a weak D match, TRBD1 (5 bases). Trimming stripped 6 bases from V and 0 bases from J, with 12 bases between. CDR1 and CDR2 (germline): MNHNS, SASEGT. The CDR3 spans 14 residues. In nucleotides, the CDR3 is TGTGCCAGCAGATTCGCAGGGAACTCCTACGAGCAGTACTTC. This translates into CASRFAGNSYEQYF.

The rearrangement links TRBV19 to TRBJ1-1; D may be TRBD1 (5 bases). The germline CDR1 and CDR2 sequences are LNHDA and SQIVND (reference sequence). The length of the CDR3 is 12 residues. V lost 3 bases to trimming and J lost 11 bases, with 13 bases between them. The CDR3 spells CASSMGDRPAFF. The CDR3 region has the DNA TGTGCCAGTAGTATGGGGGATAGGCCGGCTTTCTTT.

The chain joins TRBV7-2 to TRBJ2-7; 7 bases fit TRBD1. V lost 0 bases, J lost 6 bases, and 8 bases stayed unmatched. Germline V gene lookup returns CDR1 SGHTA and CDR2 FQGNSA. The CDR3 runs 15 residues. CDR3 coding DNA: TGTGCCAGCAGCTTAGCGGCCCAGGGGGTCGGCGAGCAGTACTTC. The encoded protein is CASSLAAQGVGEQYF.

The chain links TRBV5-5 to TRBJ2-3, with no clear D. V lost 0 bases, J lost 0 bases, and 5 bases lay in between. CDR3 length: 14 amino acids. Germline V gives CDR1 SGHKS, CDR2 YYEKEE (reference sequence). CDR3 sequence reads: CASSLGVSTDTQYF. CDR3 nucleotide sequence: TGTGCCAGCAGCTTGGGGGTCAGCACAGATACGCAGTATTTT.

This sequence joins TRBV9 and TRBJ1-3; D uncertain. The CDR3 has 13 residues. Germline loops: CDR1 SGDLS, CDR2 YYNGEE. Trimming cost V 3 bases and J 4 bases, with 8 bases left between them. The CDR3 loop reads CASSAEAGNTIYF. The CDR3 coding sequence is TGTGCCAGCAGCGCGGAGGCAGGAAACACCATATATTTT.

V usage is TRBV27 and J usage is TRBJ1-4, with D perhaps matching TRBD1 (6 bases). V was pared by 5 bases and J by 8 bases, with 12 bases between. The CDR3 consists of 13 residues. The germline V gene has CDR1 MNHEY and CDR2 SMNVEV (reference sequence). The CDR3 DNA reads TGTGCCAGCAGTCCCGCAGGGGAGGAAAAACTGTTTTTT. Amino acids: CASSPAGEEKLFF.

This sequence joins TRBV5-4 and TRBJ2-2, with 9 bases fitting TRBD2. Germline CDR1 and CDR2: SGHNT and YYREEE (reference sequence). There are 18 residues in the CDR3. V lost 0 bases to trimming and J lost 7 bases; unmatched junction nucleotides: 13. CDR3 protein: CASSLGPSGRRNGGELFF. CDR3 nucleotide sequence: TGTGCCAGCAGCTTGGGTCCCAGCGGGAGGAGAAATGGCGGGGAGCTGTTTTTT.

The V call is TRBV7-2, the J call TRBJ2-1; 10 positions agree with TRBD2. The CDR3 is 15 residues long. V was clipped by 0 bases and J by 6 bases; unmatched bases: 2. CDR1 is SGHTA and CDR2 is FQGNSA in the germline V gene. The CDR3: CASSLALAGSNEQFF. CDR3 coding DNA: TGTGCCAGCAGCTTAGCACTAGCGGGAAGCAATGAGCAGTTCTTC.

V gene TRBV7-2 combines with J gene TRBJ2-3, with D hard to call. The V gene's germline CDR1 is SGHTA and CDR2 FQGNSA. V lost 5 bases, J lost 0 bases, and 21 bases lay in between. CDR3 length: 18 residues. Written as DNA, the CDR3 is TGTGCCAGCAGCCAAACCCAAACCATTCAAACGAGCACAGATACGCAGTATTTT. Translation: CASSQTQTIQTSTDTQYF.

The chain recombines TRBV5-6 with TRBJ1-2; D might be TRBD1 (6 bases). V was pared by 0 bases and J by 1 base, with 10 bases between. This CDR3 contains 15 residues. Germline-derived CDR1 and CDR2 are SGHDT and YYEEEE. CDR3 residues: CASSLADRHNYGYTF. In DNA, the CDR3 is TGTGCCAGCAGCTTGGCCGACAGGCATAACTATGGCTACACCTTC.

This clone was seen only once. The V call is TRBV11-2, the J call TRBJ1-5; D gene unclear. V lost 0 bases and J 4 bases, leaving 4 bases between the germline ends. Germline V lookup: CDR1 SGHAT, CDR2 FQNNGV. The CDR3 runs 13 residues. This chain's CDR3 is CASSLERNQPQHF. The CDR3 DNA follows: TGTGCCAGCAGCTTAGAGCGGAATCAGCCCCAGCATTTT.